Listed below are T cell receptor beta chains from one sample, sequenced in a study of blood T cells in healthy people across ages. Via MiXCR, TCRdb re-called the 5' RACE reads, giving one row per CDR3 protein. Of more than 800,000 distinct CDR3 sequences listed, 35% to 55% were seen once; the top ten hold approximately 17%. Sequenced material: blood. The receptors originated from a woman aged 55-75 years in good health. Both conserved end residues are part of each CDR3. A D gene is named only where the DNA matches it firmly. Some rows mark clone size as missing; the rest say once, few, many or name a class of expanded clone.

j_gene | d_gene | abundance | v_gene | CDR3aa | CDR3nt
TRBJ2-6 | - | few | TRBV9 | CASSPTPLGSGANVLTF | TGTGCCAGCAGCCCGACCCCCTTGGGGTCTGGGGCCAACGTCCTGACTTTC
TRBJ1-4 | - | - | TRBV7-6 | CASSSAPAFAEKLFF | TGTGCCAGCAGCTCCGCCCCCGCCTTCGCTGAAAAACTGTTTTTT
TRBJ1-6 | - | - | TRBV7-3 | CASSLNAGNRSPLHF | TGTGCCAGCAGCTTAAACGCAGGGAATCGTTCGCCCCTCCACTTT
TRBJ2-1 | TRBD1 | - | TRBV7-9 | CASSPWTGNPYNEQFF | TGTGCCAGCAGCCCCTGGACAGGGAATCCCTACAATGAGCAGTTCTTC
TRBJ2-7 | TRBD1 | many | TRBV12-3/TRBV12-4 | CASSLGDSTYEQYF | TGCGCCAGCAGCTTGGGGGACAGCACCTACGAGCAGTACTTC
TRBJ2-3 | TRBD2 | few | TRBV12-3/TRBV12-4 | CASSRPLAGVPDTQYF | TGTGCCAGCAGTAGACCACTAGCGGGAGTCCCAGATACGCAGTATTTT
TRBJ1-2 | - | - | TRBV20-1 | CSASLSEGYTF | TGCAGTGCTAGTCTCTCGGAAGGCTACACCTTC
TRBJ2-7 | TRBD1 | - | TRBV6-6 | CASSGRTGAYEQYF | TGTGCCAGCAGTGGAAGGACAGGTGCCTACGAGCAGTACTTC
TRBJ2-1 | TRBD2 | once | TRBV6-1 | CASALAGGFRNEQFF | TGTGCCAGCGCCCTAGCGGGAGGGTTTCGGAATGAGCAGTTCTTC
TRBJ2-1 | TRBD1 | - | TRBV5-1 | CASSLQGANEQFF | TGCGCCAGCAGCTTACAGGGGGCCAATGAGCAGTTCTTC